Shown below are 24 T cell receptor beta chains from a single sample sequenced in a study of beta chain features in type 1 diabetes. What was sequenced were expressed TCRB transcripts, since all of the isolated RNA had been reverse transcribed. Libraries were prepared by immunoSEQ multiplex PCR; TCRdb keeps only in-frame clonotypes and omits some of them. The table has some 360,000 clones, around a fifth seen once. Sequenced material: naive CD4+ T cells from blood. All receptors come from a woman under 30 in good health.

This clone has more than one count but fewer than ten. This chain connects TRBV29-1 to TRBJ1-1, with D perhaps TRBD1 (6 bases). This CDR3 is built from 14 residues. Germline lookup yields CDR1 SQVTM and CDR2 ANQGSEA. The CDR3 is CNASPTGSNTEAFF. The CDR3 nucleotides are TGCAACGCGTCCCCAACAGGGAGCAACACTGAAGCTTTCTTT.

The gene calls are TRBV5-6 and TRBJ2-7; TRBD2 matches 13 bases. V lost 4 bases to trimming and J lost 5 bases; unmatched junction nucleotides: 6. Per the germline V gene, CDR1 is SGHDT and CDR2 is YYEEEE. The CDR3 covers 15 residues. The CDR3 protein is CASSPGLAGLHEQYF. The CDR3 coding sequence is TGTGCCAGCAGCCCGGGACTAGCGGGACTCCACGAGCAGTACTTC.

The gene calls are TRBV2 and TRBJ1-5, with D perhaps matching TRBD1 (5 bases). This CDR3 spans 14 amino acids. The germline V gene encodes CDR1 SNHLY and CDR2 FYNNEI. Trimming removed 3 bases from V and 5 bases from J, with 11 bases in between. CDR3 sequence: CASSEGQGHQPQHF. In DNA, the CDR3 is TGTGCCAGCAGTGAGGGCCAGGGTCATCAGCCCCAGCATTTT.

The chain has TRBV7-9 and TRBJ2-3; 14 bases line up with TRBD2. The junction had 8 bases not matched to a gene; V was cut back by 4 bases and J by 5 bases. The germline V gene has CDR1 SEHNR and CDR2 FQNEAQ (reference sequence). This CDR3 is 17 amino acids long. CDR3 sequence reads: CASSSGTSGSSVDTQYF. CDR3 DNA sequence: TGTGCCAGCAGCTCCGGGACTAGCGGGAGTTCGGTAGATACGCAGTATTTT. The full variable domain, completed using reference TRBV7-9 and TRBJ2-3, is DTGVSQNPRHKITKRGQNVTFRCDPISEHNRLYWYRQTLGQGPEFLTYFQNEAQLEKSRLLSDRFSAERPKGSFSTLEIQRTEQGDSAMYLCASSSGTSGSSVDTQYFGPGTRLTVL.

Comments on this clone: Other DNA sequences in this sample translate to the same CDR3. The gene calls are TRBV7-3 and TRBJ1-1; D might be TRBD1 (5 bases). This CDR3 region has 13 residues. CDR1 SGHTA and CDR2 FQGTGA come from the germline V gene. The ends were cut back, 2 bases at V and 1 base at J, with 5 bases in the middle. The CDR3 reads CASSLDRNTEAFF. The CDR3 DNA reads as TGTGCCAGCAGCTTAGACAGGAACACTGAAGCTTTCTTT.

This clone has more than one count but fewer than ten. The chain is built from TRBV5-1 and TRBJ2-6; TRBD1 aligns across 9 bases. CDR1 is SGHRS, CDR2 YFSETQ, per germline. V trimming: 4 bases; J trimming: 0 bases; junction bases outside the gene matches: 5. There are 17 residues in the CDR3. The DNA for the CDR3 is TGCGCCAGCAGCCCCCGACAGGGGGGCTCTGGGGCCAACGTCCTGACTTTC. As protein: CASSPRQGGSGANVLTF.

This chain joins TRBV11-3 and TRBJ2-7; D is undetermined. The V gene's germline CDR1 is SGHNT and CDR2 YENEEA. The CDR3 consists of 12 residues. The ends were cut back, 2 bases at V and 3 bases at J, with 5 bases in the middle. The CDR3 region has the DNA TGTGCCAGCAGCTTAACGGGCTACGAGCAGTACTTC. This codes for CASSLTGYEQYF.

This clone was seen more than once but under ten times. The chain joins TRBV9 to TRBJ2-5, with 9 bases fitting TRBD1. The length of the CDR3 is 15 residues. With V trimmed by 2 bases and J by 0 bases, 2 bases remained unmatched. Germline CDR1 is SGDLS and CDR2 is YYNGEE. The CDR3 DNA reads as TGTGCCAGCAGCGTGGGGACAGGGTACCAAGAGACCCAGTACTTC. This codes for CASSVGTGYQETQYF.

In its sample, this clone was seen a few times. The rearrangement links TRBV7-2 to TRBJ2-3, with a weak D call TRBD1 (5 bases). The CDR3 has 13 amino acids. With 3 bases removed from V and 6 bases from J, the gap between germline ends came to 10 bases. Germline V lookup: CDR1 SGHTA, CDR2 FQGNSA. DNA of the CDR3: TGTGCCAGCAGCTTTGAAAGACAGGATACGCAGTATTTT. This gives the protein CASSFERQDTQYF.

J is TRBJ2-7 and V is TRBV5-1, with TRBD1 matching 7 bases. V was clipped by 3 bases and J by 0 bases; unmatched bases: 9. The germline CDR1 and CDR2 sequences are SGHRS and YFSETQ. The CDR3 consists of 16 residues. The CDR3 spells CASSSSTGPSSYEQYF. As DNA, the CDR3 is TGCGCCAGCAGCTCCTCGACAGGGCCGAGCTCCTACGAGCAGTACTTC.

This clone was seen more than once but under ten times. The V call is TRBV28, the J call TRBJ2-5, with D perhaps TRBD2 (5 bases). CDR1 and CDR2 from the germline V gene are MDHEN and SYDVKM. The CDR3 loop spans 11 amino acids. V lost 7 bases and J lost 5, with 8 bases in between. The CDR3 sequence is CASIGEETQYF. The CDR3 DNA reads TGTGCCAGCATTGGGGAGGAGACCCAGTACTTC.

The chain links TRBV9 to TRBJ1-1; 7 bases line up with TRBD1. With 3 bases clipped from V and 4 bases from J, the junction kept 6 bases outside the gene matches. Looked up from germline, CDR1 is SGDLS and CDR2 is YYNGEE. The CDR3 consists of 14 residues. The chain's CDR3 is CASSADRDSTEAFF. For the CDR3, the DNA is TGTGCCAGCAGCGCCGACAGGGACAGCACTGAAGCTTTCTTT.

V is TRBV7-9 and J is TRBJ2-1, with TRBD2 identical over 11 bases. This CDR3 contains 18 residues. Germline-derived CDR1 and CDR2 are SEHNR and FQNEAQ (reference sequence). Trimming cost V 4 bases and J 8 bases; bases outside gene matches: 16. Here the CDR3 DNA reads TGTGCCAGCAGCTCCCCGGTACTAGCGGGGGCCACCCCCGATGAGCAGTTCTTC. Translation: CASSSPVLAGATPDEQFF.

The chain recombines TRBV30 with TRBJ2-3; the D gene is possibly TRBD1 (6 bases). The germline CDR1 and CDR2 sequences are GTSNPN and SVGIG (reference sequence). Deletions cut 0 bases from V and 4 bases from J, with 14 bases between. This CDR3 has 15 residues. The DNA for the CDR3 is TGTGCCTGGAGTGTACCTACAGGGATCCCAGATACGCAGTATTTT. Translating it yields CAWSVPTGIPDTQYF. Full variable domain (missing parts from reference TRBV30 and TRBJ2-3): SQTIHQWPATLVQPVGSPLSLECTVEGTSNPNLYWYRQAAGRGLQLLFYSVGIGQISSEVPQNLSASRPQDRQFILSSKKLLLSDSGFYLCAWSVPTGIPDTQYFGPGTRLTVL.

V gene TRBV5-1 combines with J gene TRBJ2-5, with D maybe TRBD2 (6 bases). The V end lost 4 bases, the J end lost 5 bases, and 6 bases lay between the germline ends. The V gene's germline CDR1 is SGHRS and CDR2 YFSETQ. This CDR3 contains 11 residues. In nucleotides, the CDR3 is TGCGCCAGCAGCCGGGGGGAGACCCAGTACTTC. The encoded protein is CASSRGETQYF. Full variable domain (remainder filled in from reference TRBV5-1 and TRBJ2-5): KAGVTQTPRYLIKTRGQQVTLSCSPISGHRSVSWYQQTPGQGLQFLFEYFSETQRNKGNFPGRFSGRQFSNSRSEMNVSTLELGDSALYLCASSRGETQYFGPGTRLLVL.

This rearrangement joins TRBV7-9 to TRBJ2-3; 7 nucleotides line up with TRBD2. Trimming at V came to 6 bases and at J to 1 base, leaving 4 bases not matched to a gene. This CDR3 contains 14 residues. Per the germline V gene, CDR1 is SEHNR and CDR2 is FQNEAQ (reference sequence). CDR3 region: CASSAGLGTDTQYF. The CDR3 DNA reads as TGTGCCAGCAGTGCTGGACTAGGCACAGATACGCAGTATTTT.

This clone was seen a few times. The chain joins TRBV30 to TRBJ1-5; D remains ambiguous. CDR1 and CDR2 from the germline V gene are GTSNPN and SVGIG (reference sequence). V was trimmed by 2 bases and J by 7 bases, leaving 12 bases between them. The CDR3 runs 13 residues. The DNA for the CDR3 is TGTGCCTGGAGTAGGATGGGAGACCAGCCCCAGCATTTT. Protein sequence: CAWSRMGDQPQHF.

The chain carries TRBV9 and TRBJ2-5; TRBD1 matches 7 bases. Losses at the gene ends were 2 bases for V and 5 bases for J; bases not matched to a gene: 12. Germline V CDR1 and CDR2: SGDLS, YYNGEE. The CDR3 sequence is 16 residues long. The CDR3 DNA reads as TGTGCCAGCAGCGTGAGGGACAGAGGGGAATTGGAGACCCAGTACTTC. Translating gives CASSVRDRGELETQYF.

The rearrangement uses TRBV5-1 and TRBJ2-7; 7 bases line up with TRBD1. V shed 3 bases and J 0 bases; nucleotides not matched to a gene: 3. The CDR3 is made up of 14 amino acids. Germline-derived CDR1 and CDR2 are SGHRS and YFSETQ. CDR3 sequence reads: CASSWDSSSYEQYF. The CDR3 region has the DNA TGCGCCAGCAGCTGGGACAGTTCCTCCTACGAGCAGTACTTC.

The chain carries TRBV7-9 and TRBJ2-2; 9 nucleotides line up with TRBD1. The CDR3 runs to 16 residues. V lost 5 bases, J lost 2 bases, and 6 bases stayed unmatched. In germline, CDR1 is SEHNR, CDR2 FQNEAQ (reference sequence). CDR3 nucleotides: TGTGCCAGCAGCCCCGGGACAGGGTACAACACCGGGGAGCTGTTTTTT. This gives the protein CASSPGTGYNTGELFF.

This chain links TRBV5-1 with TRBJ2-3, with D unresolved. Germline V gene lookup returns CDR1 SGHRS and CDR2 YFSETQ. CDR3 length: 16 amino acids. Trimming took 0 bases from V and 0 from J, leaving 11 bases between them. The CDR3 nucleotides are TGCGCCAGCAGCTTGGATATTGTCTCTAGCACAGATACGCAGTATTTT. It translates to CASSLDIVSSTDTQYF.

This clone has just a few counts. The rearrangement uses TRBV2 and TRBJ1-2, with D tentatively TRBD1 (6 bases). The V end was cut by 7 bases, the J end by 6 bases, with 12 bases between. This CDR3 region has 12 residues. Per the germline V gene, CDR1 is SNHLY and CDR2 is FYNNEI. The CDR3 DNA reads as TGTGCCAGCAACGGACAGCGAAATGGCTACACCTTC. Protein sequence: CASNGQRNGYTF. Looking up the rest from reference TRBV2 and TRBJ1-2 gives the full variable domain: EPEVTQTPSHQVTQMGQEVILRCVPISNHLYFYWYRQILGQKVEFLVSFYNNEISEKSEIFDDQFSVERPDGSNFTLKIRSTKLEDSAMYFCASNGQRNGYTFGSGTRLTVV.

The chain carries TRBV4-2 and TRBJ1-2; 10 positions agree with TRBD1. CDR3 length: 16 amino acids. Trimming removed 3 bases from V and 2 bases from J; junction bases left unmatched: 6. The V gene's germline CDR1 is LGHNA and CDR2 YNFKEQ. The CDR3 spells CASSQWDRGMNYGYTF. The CDR3 DNA is TGTGCCAGCAGCCAGTGGGACAGGGGAATGAACTATGGCTACACCTTC.

This clone was picked up a small number of times. The chain is built from TRBV7-2 and TRBJ2-1; 8 bases align to TRBD1. J gave up 10 bases and V 7 bases, and 9 bases lay outside the gene matches. Germline values: CDR1 SGHTA, CDR2 FQGNSA. The length of the CDR3 is 13 residues. DNA for the CDR3: TGTGCCAGCATCCCCCAGGGGGCGCAGGAGCAGTTCTTC. It is translated as CASIPQGAQEQFF.